This T cell receptor (beta chain) was profiled in a study of blood T cell repertoires in COVID-19. Losses at the gene ends were 3 bases for V and 8 bases for J; bases not matched to a gene: 7. This CDR3 contains 15 residues. Germline V CDR1 and CDR2: LGHNA, YSLEER. As originally analysed: How many nucleated cells were present was estimated from reference gene primer amplification. The table came from immunoSEQ multiplex PCR; TCRdb's copy has only in-frame clones and leaves some out. The V and J calls and clone size are taken from that table; D and trimming were inferred from the DNA. The data show about 300,000 clones, approximately 86% seen once.

The sample was peripheral blood. The clonotype comes from a man between 18 and 29 years old with active or convalescent COVID-19. V and J are TRBV4-3 and TRBJ2-1, with 10 bases identical to TRBD2. CDR3 DNA: TGCGCCAGCAGCCAGACATGGACTAGCGGCGATGAGCAGTTCTTC. It encodes CASSQTWTSGDEQFF.